The 12 T cell receptor beta chains reported below all come from one sample, sequenced in a study of long-term antiretroviral therapy in people with HIV. The run of the v3.0 immunoSEQ assay was at survey level. Produced via immunoSEQ multiplex PCR; TCRdb's table is partial and in-frame only. The sample holds nearly 50,000 clones; roughly four fifths are singletons and the top ten take 2.5% to 3.5%. Sequenced material: unsorted PBMCs, taken 0.8 years after starting antiretroviral therapy. The receptors shown here come from a woman aged 18-30 years with HIV.

This clone was recorded a few times. The chain combines TRBV9 with TRBJ2-7; no clear D. V shed 0 bases and J shed 3 bases, with 7 bases lying between them. The CDR3 sequence is 13 residues long. Germline assignment: CDR1 SGDLS and CDR2 YYNGEE. CDR3 region: CASSVATDYEQYF. In DNA form, the CDR3 reads TGTGCCAGCAGCGTAGCAACGGACTACGAGCAGTACTTC.

This clone was seen only once. The chain links TRBV6-5 to TRBJ1-5; 7 nucleotides line up with TRBD1. The CDR3 is 13 residues long. Germline assignment: CDR1 MNHEY and CDR2 SVGAGI. V lost 6 bases to trimming and J lost 6 bases; unmatched junction nucleotides: 5. DNA of the CDR3: TGTGCCAGCAGCTACAGGGGCGGTCAGCCCCAGCATTTT. Translating it yields CASSYRGGQPQHF.

The rearrangement uses TRBV6-6 and TRBJ2-7, with TRBD1 identical over 8 bases. Trimming took 0 bases from V and 6 from J; bases not matched to a gene: 10. Per the germline V gene, CDR1 is MNHNY and CDR2 is SVGAGI (reference sequence). The CDR3 loop spans 16 amino acids. CDR3 loop: CASSYSAQGASREQYF. The CDR3 DNA sequence: TGTGCCAGCAGTTACTCGGCCCAGGGGGCATCTCGCGAGCAGTACTTC.

This chain joins TRBV27 and TRBJ1-1, with D unresolved. With 7 bases removed from V and 4 bases from J, the gap between germline ends came to 10 bases. This CDR3 region has 12 residues. Germline V lookup: CDR1 MNHEY, CDR2 SMNVEV (reference sequence). The DNA for the CDR3 is TGTGCCAGCACATCAGTGGGCACTGAAGCTTTCTTT. Translation: CASTSVGTEAFF.

The chain combines TRBV5-4 with TRBJ1-5; unclear D gene. Germline-derived CDR1 and CDR2 are SGHNT and YYREEE (reference sequence). V shed 4 bases and J shed 4 bases, with 12 bases lying between them. The CDR3 is 14 amino acids. The CDR3: CASSQRELNQPQHF. The DNA of the CDR3 is TGTGCCAGCAGCCAAAGGGAGTTGAATCAGCCCCAGCATTTT.

This sequence joins TRBV28 and TRBJ1-5; D remains ambiguous. Trimming removed 2 bases at V and 6 bases at J, with 8 bases between. From germline, CDR1 is MDHEN and CDR2 SYDVKM. The CDR3 contains 13 residues. The CDR3 loop is CASSLEGIQPQHF. DNA of the CDR3: TGTGCCAGCAGTTTAGAGGGAATTCAGCCCCAGCATTTT.

The chain has TRBV29-1 and TRBJ2-7; tentatively, D is TRBD2 (5 bases). Germline values: CDR1 SQVTM, CDR2 ANQGSEA. CDR3 length: 13 residues. Trimming took 6 bases from V and 0 from J, leaving 12 bases between them. Here the CDR3 reads CSVGGLFSYEQYF. CDR3 coding DNA: TGCAGCGTCGGCGGACTGTTCTCCTACGAGCAGTACTTC.

V gene TRBV9 combines with J gene TRBJ2-3; TRBD2 aligns across 10 bases. Germline V gene sequence: CDR1 SGDLS, CDR2 YYNGEE. This CDR3 spans 15 amino acids. V gave up 4 bases and J gave up 2 bases; unmatched junction bases: 4. The CDR3: CASSIGLAATDTQYF. The DNA for the CDR3 is TGTGCCAGCAGCATCGGACTAGCGGCCACAGATACGCAGTATTTT.

This chain uses TRBV27 with TRBJ2-5, with TRBD1 identical over 11 bases. V was clipped by 5 bases and J by 5 bases; unmatched bases: 7. The germline V gene has CDR1 MNHEY and CDR2 SMNVEV (reference sequence). This CDR3 region has 15 residues. CDR3 in DNA: TGTGCCAGCAGTCATCCGGGACAGGGGGGGGAGACCCAGTACTTC. This translates into CASSHPGQGGETQYF.

The chain combines TRBV9 with TRBJ1-2, with no clear D. Germline loops: CDR1 SGDLS, CDR2 YYNGEE. CDR3 length: 13 amino acids. With 4 bases removed from V and 0 bases from J, the gap between germline ends came to 7 bases. This CDR3 is CASSPQANYGYTF. The CDR3 DNA sequence: TGTGCCAGCAGCCCCCAGGCTAACTATGGCTACACCTTC.

The chain recombines TRBV20-1 with TRBJ2-7; D remains unclear. The V and J ends lost 8 bases and 3 bases respectively, with 11 bases between them. The germline V gene has CDR1 DFQATT and CDR2 SNEGSKA (reference sequence). This CDR3 is built from 11 residues. CDR3 bases: TGCAGTTCAGGTAGAGGCTACGAGCAGTACTTC. Translated, it gives CSSGRGYEQYF.

The rearrangement joins TRBV6-6 to TRBJ2-5; no definite D call. Trimming removed 0 bases from V and 4 bases from J, with 3 bases in between. This CDR3 has 12 residues. Germline lookup yields CDR1 MNHNY and CDR2 SVGAGI (reference sequence). Here the CDR3 DNA reads TGTGCCAGCAGTTACTCGGGAGAGACCCAGTACTTC. Its translation: CASSYSGETQYF.